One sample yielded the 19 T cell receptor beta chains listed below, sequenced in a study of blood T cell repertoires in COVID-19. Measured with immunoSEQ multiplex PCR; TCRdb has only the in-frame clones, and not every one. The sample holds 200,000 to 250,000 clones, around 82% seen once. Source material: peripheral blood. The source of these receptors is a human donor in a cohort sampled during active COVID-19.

CDR3 region: CASSPGLAASRDTQYF. The CDR3 nucleotides are TGTGCCAGCAGCCCGGGACTAGCGGCTTCTCGAGATACGCAGTATTTT. The J gene is TRBJ2-3, the V gene TRBV5-6; 11 bases agree with TRBD2. Germline-derived CDR1 and CDR2 are SGHDT and YYEEEE. The CDR3 runs 16 residues. Trimming cost V 4 bases and J 5 bases; bases outside gene matches: 9.

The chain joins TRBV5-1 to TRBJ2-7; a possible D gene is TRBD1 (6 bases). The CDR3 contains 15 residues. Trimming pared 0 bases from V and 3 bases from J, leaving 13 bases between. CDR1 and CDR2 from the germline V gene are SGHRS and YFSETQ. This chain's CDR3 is CASSLAGGIGYEQYF. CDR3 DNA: TGCGCCAGCAGCTTGGCTGGGGGCATAGGCTACGAGCAGTACTTC.

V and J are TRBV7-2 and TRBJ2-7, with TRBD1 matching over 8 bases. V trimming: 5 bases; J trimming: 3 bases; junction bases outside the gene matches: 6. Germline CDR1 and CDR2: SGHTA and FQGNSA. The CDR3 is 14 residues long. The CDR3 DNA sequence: TGTGCCAGCAGCGTCGGGACAGGAATCTACGAGCAGTACTTC. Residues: CASSVGTGIYEQYF.

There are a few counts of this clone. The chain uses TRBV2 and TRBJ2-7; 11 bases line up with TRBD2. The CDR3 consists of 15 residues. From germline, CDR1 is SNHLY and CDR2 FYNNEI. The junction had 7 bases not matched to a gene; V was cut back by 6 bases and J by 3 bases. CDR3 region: CASSDLAGGVYEQYF. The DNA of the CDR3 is TGTGCCAGCAGCGACTTAGCGGGGGGGGTCTACGAGCAGTACTTC.

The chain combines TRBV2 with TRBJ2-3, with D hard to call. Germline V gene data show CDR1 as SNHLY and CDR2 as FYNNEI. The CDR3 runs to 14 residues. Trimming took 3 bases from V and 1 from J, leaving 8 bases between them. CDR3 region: CASSDRSRTDTQYF. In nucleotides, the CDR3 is TGTGCCAGCAGTGACAGGTCGCGCACAGATACGCAGTATTTT.

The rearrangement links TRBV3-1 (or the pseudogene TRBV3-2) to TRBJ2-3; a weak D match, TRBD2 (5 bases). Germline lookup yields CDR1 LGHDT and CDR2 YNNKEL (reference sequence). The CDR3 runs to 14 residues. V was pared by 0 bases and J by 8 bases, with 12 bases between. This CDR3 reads CASSQDSLGGTQYF. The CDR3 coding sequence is TGTGCCAGCAGCCAAGATTCACTAGGAGGTACGCAGTATTTT.

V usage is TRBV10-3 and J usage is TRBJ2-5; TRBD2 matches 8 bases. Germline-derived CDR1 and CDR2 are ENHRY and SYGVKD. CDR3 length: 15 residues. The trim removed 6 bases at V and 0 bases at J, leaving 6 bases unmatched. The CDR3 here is CAIRATSGNQETQYF. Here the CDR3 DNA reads TGTGCCATCAGAGCAACTAGCGGCAACCAAGAGACCCAGTACTTC.

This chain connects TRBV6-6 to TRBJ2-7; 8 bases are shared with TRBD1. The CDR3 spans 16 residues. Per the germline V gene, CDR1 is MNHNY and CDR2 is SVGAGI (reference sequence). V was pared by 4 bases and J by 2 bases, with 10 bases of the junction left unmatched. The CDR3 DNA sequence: TGTGCCAGCAGTTCCCGTGACAGGGGCTCTCCCTACGAGCAGTACTTC. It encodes CASSSRDRGSPYEQYF.

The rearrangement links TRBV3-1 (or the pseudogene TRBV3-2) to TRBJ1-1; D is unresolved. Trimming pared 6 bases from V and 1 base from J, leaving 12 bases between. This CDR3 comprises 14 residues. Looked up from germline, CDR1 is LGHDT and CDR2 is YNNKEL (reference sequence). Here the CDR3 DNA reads TGTGCCAGCAGGGGTTCAGGAGGGAACACTGAAGCTTTCTTT. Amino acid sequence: CASRGSGGNTEAFF.

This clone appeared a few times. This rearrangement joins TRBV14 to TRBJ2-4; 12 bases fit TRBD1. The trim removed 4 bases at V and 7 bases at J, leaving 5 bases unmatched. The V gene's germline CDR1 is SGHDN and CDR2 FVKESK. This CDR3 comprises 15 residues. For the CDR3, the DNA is TGTGCCAGCAGCCCCCTGGGACAGGGGGCTAACATTCAGTACTTC. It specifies CASSPLGQGANIQYF.

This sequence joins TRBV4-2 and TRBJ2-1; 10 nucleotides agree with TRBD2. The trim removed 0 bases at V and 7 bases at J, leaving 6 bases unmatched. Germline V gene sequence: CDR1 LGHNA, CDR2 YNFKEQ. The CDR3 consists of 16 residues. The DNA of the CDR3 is TGTGCCAGCAGCCAAGATCCTAGGACTAGCGGAAATGAGCAGTTCTTC. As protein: CASSQDPRTSGNEQFF.

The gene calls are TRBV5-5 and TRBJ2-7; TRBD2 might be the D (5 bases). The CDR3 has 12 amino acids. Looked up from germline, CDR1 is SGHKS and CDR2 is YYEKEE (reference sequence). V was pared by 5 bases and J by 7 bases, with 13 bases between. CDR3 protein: CASSLNTGEQYF. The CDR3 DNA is TGTGCCAGCAGTTTGAACACGGGGGAGCAGTACTTC.

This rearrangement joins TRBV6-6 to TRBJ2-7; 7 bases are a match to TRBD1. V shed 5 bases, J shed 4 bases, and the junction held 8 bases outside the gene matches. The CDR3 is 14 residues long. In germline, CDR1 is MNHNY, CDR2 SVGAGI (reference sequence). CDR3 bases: TGTGCCAGCAGTCGGCAGGGGGTTGGGTACGAGCAGTACTTC. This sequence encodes CASSRQGVGYEQYF.

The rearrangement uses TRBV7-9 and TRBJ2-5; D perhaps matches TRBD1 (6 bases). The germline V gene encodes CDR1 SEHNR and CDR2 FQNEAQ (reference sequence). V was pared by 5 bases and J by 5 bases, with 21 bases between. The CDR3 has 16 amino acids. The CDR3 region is CASSPSRTAVGETQYF. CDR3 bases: TGTGCCAGCAGCCCTAGCCGGACAGCTGTCGGGGAGACCCAGTACTTC.

CDR3: CASSLAGTAYNEQFF. The CDR3 bases are TGTGCCAGCAGTTTGGCGGGAACAGCCTACAATGAGCAGTTCTTC. V and J are TRBV27 and TRBJ2-1, with D perhaps TRBD2 (6 bases). V lost 3 bases and J 2 bases, leaving 11 bases between the germline ends. The CDR3 sequence is 15 residues long. From germline, CDR1 is MNHEY and CDR2 SMNVEV (reference sequence).

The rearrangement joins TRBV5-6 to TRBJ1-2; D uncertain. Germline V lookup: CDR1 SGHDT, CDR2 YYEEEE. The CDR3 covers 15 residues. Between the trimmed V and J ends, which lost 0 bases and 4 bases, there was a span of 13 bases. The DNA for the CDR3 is TGTGCCAGCAGCTTGGCCGGTGAGCGGGTCTATGGCTACACCTTC. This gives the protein CASSLAGERVYGYTF.

CDR3 in amino acids: CASSATSGGGEQYF. The CDR3 bases are TGTGCCAGCAGTGCAACTAGCGGGGGGGGAGAGCAGTACTTC. The V and J genes are TRBV2 and TRBJ2-7; 13 bases line up with TRBD2. CDR1 is SNHLY, CDR2 FYNNEI, per germline. Trimming removed 4 bases from V and 7 bases from J; junction bases left unmatched: 4. The CDR3 runs 14 residues. Looking up the rest from reference TRBV2 and TRBJ2-7 gives the full variable domain: EPEVTQTPSHQVTQMGQEVILRCVPISNHLYFYWYRQILGQKVEFLVSFYNNEISEKSEIFDDQFSVERPDGSNFTLKIRSTKLEDSAMYFCASSATSGGGEQYFGPGTRLTVT.

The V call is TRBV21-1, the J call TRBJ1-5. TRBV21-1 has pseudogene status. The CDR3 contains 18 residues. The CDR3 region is CPSTNGAGGHVCNQPQHF. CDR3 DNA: TGTCCCAGCACCAACGGGGCGGGGGGGCACGTTTGCAATCAGCCCCAGCATTTT.

CDR3 amino acids: CSVASSYEQYF. The DNA for the CDR3 is TGCAGCGTTGCTTCCTCCTACGAGCAGTACTTC. This sequence joins TRBV29-1 and TRBJ2-7; D unclear. The CDR3 sequence is 11 residues long. V lost 4 bases to trimming and J lost 0 bases, with 4 bases between them. Germline loops: CDR1 SQVTM, CDR2 ANQGSEA.